This TCR beta chain comes out of a study of blood T cell repertoires in COVID-19. Background on the study: Acute and convalescent COVID-19 specimens originated in the United States, Italy and Spain.

TCRdb's copy holds only in-frame clones and misses some; the assay was immunoSEQ multiplex PCR. This sample yields 54,000 or so clones, of which roughly 84% are seen a single time; 7.8% belongs to the top ten. CDR1 is SGHRS, CDR2 YFSETQ, per germline. V shed 5 bases and J shed 4 bases, with 9 bases lying between them. CDR3 length equals 13 residues. This sequence originates from a man aged 45-65 years with active COVID-19. The V call is TRBV5-1, the J call TRBJ2-2; TRBD2 is a possible D gene (6 bases). Sequencing used peripheral blood. CDR3 residues: CASREGSTGELFF. The CDR3 region has the DNA TGCGCCAGCAGGGAGGGTAGCACCGGGGAGCTGTTTTTT.